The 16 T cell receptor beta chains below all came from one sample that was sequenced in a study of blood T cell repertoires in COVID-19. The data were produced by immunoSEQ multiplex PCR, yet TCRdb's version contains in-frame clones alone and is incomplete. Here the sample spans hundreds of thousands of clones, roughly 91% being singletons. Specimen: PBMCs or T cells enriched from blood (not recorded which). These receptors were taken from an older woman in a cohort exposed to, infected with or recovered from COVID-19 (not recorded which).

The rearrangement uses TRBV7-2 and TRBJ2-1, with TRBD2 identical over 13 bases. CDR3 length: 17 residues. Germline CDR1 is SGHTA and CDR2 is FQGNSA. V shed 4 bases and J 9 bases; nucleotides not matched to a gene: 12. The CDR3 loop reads CASSSYRTSGSAGEQFF. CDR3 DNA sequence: TGTGCCAGCAGCTCTTACCGGACTAGCGGGAGCGCAGGTGAGCAGTTCTTC. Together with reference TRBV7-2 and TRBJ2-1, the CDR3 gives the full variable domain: GAGVSQSPSNKVTEKGKDVELRCDPISGHTALYWYRQSLGQGLEFLIYFQGNSAPDKSGLPSDRFSAERTGGSVSTLTIQRTQQEDSAVYLCASSSYRTSGSAGEQFFGPGTRLTVL.

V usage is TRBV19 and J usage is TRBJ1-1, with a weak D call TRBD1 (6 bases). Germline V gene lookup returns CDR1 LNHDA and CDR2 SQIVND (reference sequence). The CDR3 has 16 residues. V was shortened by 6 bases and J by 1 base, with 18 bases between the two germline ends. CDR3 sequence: CASSQGSGGKNTEAFF. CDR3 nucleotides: TGTGCCAGTAGCCAGGGGAGTGGGGGTAAGAACACTGAAGCTTTCTTT.

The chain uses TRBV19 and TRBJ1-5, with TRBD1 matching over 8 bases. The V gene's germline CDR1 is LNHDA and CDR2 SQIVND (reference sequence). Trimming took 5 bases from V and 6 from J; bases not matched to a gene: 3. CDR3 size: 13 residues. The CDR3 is CASSGTGFQPQHF. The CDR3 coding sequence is TGTGCCAGTAGTGGGACAGGCTTTCAGCCCCAGCATTTT.

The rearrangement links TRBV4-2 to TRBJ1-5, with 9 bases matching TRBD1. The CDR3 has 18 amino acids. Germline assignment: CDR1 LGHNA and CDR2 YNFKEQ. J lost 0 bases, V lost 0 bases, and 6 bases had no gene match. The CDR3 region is CASSQEGGQGPSNQPQHF. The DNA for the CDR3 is TGTGCCAGCAGCCAAGAGGGGGGACAGGGCCCTAGCAATCAGCCCCAGCATTTT.

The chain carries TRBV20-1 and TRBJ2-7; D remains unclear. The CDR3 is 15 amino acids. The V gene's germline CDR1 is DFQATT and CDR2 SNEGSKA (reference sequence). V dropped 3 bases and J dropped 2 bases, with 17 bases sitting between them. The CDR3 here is CSASTQLNIPYEQYF. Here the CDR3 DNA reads TGCAGTGCTAGTACACAGCTAAACATCCCCTACGAGCAGTACTTC.

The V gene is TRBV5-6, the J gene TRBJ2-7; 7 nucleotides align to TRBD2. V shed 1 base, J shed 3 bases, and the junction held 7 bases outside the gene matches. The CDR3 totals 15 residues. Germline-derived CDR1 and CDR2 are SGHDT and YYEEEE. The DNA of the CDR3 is TGTGCCAGCAGCTTGTCAGGGAGGGAGGACTACGAGCAGTACTTC. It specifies CASSLSGREDYEQYF.

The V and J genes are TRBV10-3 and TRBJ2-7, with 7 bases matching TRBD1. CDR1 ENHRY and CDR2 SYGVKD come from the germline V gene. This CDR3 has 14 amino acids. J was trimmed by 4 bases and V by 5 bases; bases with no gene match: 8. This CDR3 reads CAISRTGTDYEQYF. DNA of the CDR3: TGTGCCATCAGTCGTACCGGGACAGATTACGAGCAGTACTTC.

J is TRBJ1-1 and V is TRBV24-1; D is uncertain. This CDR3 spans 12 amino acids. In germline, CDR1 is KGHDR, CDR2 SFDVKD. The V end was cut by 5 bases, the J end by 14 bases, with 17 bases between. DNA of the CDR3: TGTGCCACCAGTGTCTCTCCGGGGTCTCGCTTCTTT. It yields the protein CATSVSPGSRFF.

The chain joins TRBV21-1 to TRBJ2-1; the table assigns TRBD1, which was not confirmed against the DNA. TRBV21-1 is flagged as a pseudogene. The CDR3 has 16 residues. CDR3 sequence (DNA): TGTGCCAGCAGCACCCCGACAGGGTGGGGAATTAATGAGCAGTTCTTC. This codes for CASSTPTGWGINEQFF.

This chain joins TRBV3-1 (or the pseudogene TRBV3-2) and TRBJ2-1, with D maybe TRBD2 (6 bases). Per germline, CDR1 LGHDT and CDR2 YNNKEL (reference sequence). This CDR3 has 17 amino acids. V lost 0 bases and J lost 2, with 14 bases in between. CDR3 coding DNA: TGTGCCAGCAGCCAAGAAGGGAGGATAGGGCCCTACAATGAGCAGTTCTTC. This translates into CASSQEGRIGPYNEQFF.

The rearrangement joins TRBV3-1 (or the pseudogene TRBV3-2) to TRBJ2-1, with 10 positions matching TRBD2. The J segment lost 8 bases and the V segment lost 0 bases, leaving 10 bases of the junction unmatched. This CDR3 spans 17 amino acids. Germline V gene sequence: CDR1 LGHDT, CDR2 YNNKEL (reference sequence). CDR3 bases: TGTGCCAGCAGCCAAGATCGTGGCCTAGCGGGAGCCGATGAGCAGTTCTTC. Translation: CASSQDRGLAGADEQFF.

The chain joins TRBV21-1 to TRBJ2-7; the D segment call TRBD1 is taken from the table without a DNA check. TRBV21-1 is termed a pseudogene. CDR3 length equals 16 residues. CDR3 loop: CASSIPTGQGSYEQYF. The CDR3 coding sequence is TGTGCCAGCAGCATACCCACGGGACAGGGCTCCTACGAGCAGTACTTC.

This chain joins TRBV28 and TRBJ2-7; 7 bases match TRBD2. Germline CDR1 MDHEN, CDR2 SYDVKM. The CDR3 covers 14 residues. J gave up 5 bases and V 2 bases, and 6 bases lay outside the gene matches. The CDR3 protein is CASSLGGRGNEQYF. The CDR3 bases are TGTGCCAGCAGTTTAGGTGGGAGGGGCAACGAGCAGTACTTC.

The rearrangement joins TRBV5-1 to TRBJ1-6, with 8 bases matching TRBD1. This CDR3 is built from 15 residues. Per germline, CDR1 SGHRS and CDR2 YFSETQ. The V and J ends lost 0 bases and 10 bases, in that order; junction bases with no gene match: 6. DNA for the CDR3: TGCGCCAGCAGCTTGGCGGGACAGGATAGATCACCCCTCCACTTT. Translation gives CASSLAGQDRSPLHF.

The CDR3 reads CASSQSSYTGELFF. The CDR3, as DNA: TGTGCCAGCAGCCAGAGTAGCTACACCGGGGAGCTGTTTTTT. The chain has TRBV3-1 (or the pseudogene TRBV3-2) and TRBJ2-2; D not certain. The V gene lost 3 bases and the J gene lost 3 bases, with 8 bases spanning the gap. The germline gives CDR1 LGHDT, CDR2 YNNKEL (reference sequence). This CDR3 comprises 14 residues.

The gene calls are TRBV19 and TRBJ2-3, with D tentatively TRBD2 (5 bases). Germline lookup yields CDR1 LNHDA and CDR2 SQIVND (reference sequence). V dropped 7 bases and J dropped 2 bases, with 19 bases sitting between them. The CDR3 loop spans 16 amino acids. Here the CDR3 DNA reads TGTGCCAGTACTCGTCGAGATGAGCGGCACACAGATACGCAGTATTTT. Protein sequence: CASTRRDERHTDTQYF.